Below, 29 T cell receptor beta chains from the same sample are listed, as sequenced in a study of shared clonotypes between healthy human individuals. The assay was immunoSEQ multiplex PCR, and TCRdb's table has in-frame clones only and misses some. The repertoire has about 2,200,000 clones, about 92% of them found once; the top ten carry around 1.7%. CD45RO-negative, CCR7-positively selected cells formed the naive CD8 fraction, excluding terminally differentiated effector memory CD45RA+ cells. Sequencing used naive CD8+ T cells from PBMCs. All receptors come from a man between 18 and 35 years old in good health. Some clones in this sample may be carry-over from other donors' samples.

This rearrangement joins TRBV5-1 to TRBJ2-1; TRBD2 agrees at 8 bases. CDR1 is SGHRS and CDR2 is YFSETQ in the germline V gene. The J segment lost 5 bases and the V segment lost 1 base, leaving 5 bases of the junction unmatched. The length of the CDR3 is 15 residues. This chain's CDR3 is CASSLWGLGHNEQFF. Written as DNA, the CDR3 is TGCGCCAGCAGCTTGTGGGGACTAGGGCACAATGAGCAGTTCTTC.

The chain carries TRBV7-9 and TRBJ2-1; a possible D gene is TRBD1 (6 bases). The germline V and J ends were trimmed by 5 bases and 8 bases, with 10 bases remaining between them. The CDR3 sequence is 12 residues long. Germline CDR1 reads SEHNR; CDR2 reads FQNEAQ (reference sequence). For the CDR3, the DNA is TGTGCCAGCAGCCCAACAGGGTATGAGCAGTTCTTC. Residues: CASSPTGYEQFF.

This clone was observed once. CDR3 sequence reads: CASSLSRAMGNTIYF. The CDR3 bases are TGTGCCAGCAGCTTAAGCCGAGCTATGGGAAACACCATATATTTT. The rearrangement uses TRBV7-2 and TRBJ1-3; D is unresolved. V lost 2 bases and J 4 bases, leaving 12 bases between the germline ends. The germline V gene encodes CDR1 SGHTA and CDR2 FQGNSA. This CDR3 contains 15 residues.

The genes are TRBV6-1 and TRBJ2-5, with 7 bases lining up with TRBD1. The CDR3 consists of 16 residues. V was pared by 4 bases and J by 4 bases, with 12 bases of the junction left unmatched. Looked up from germline, CDR1 is MNHNS and CDR2 is SASEGT. CDR3 region: CASSGTGVMLGETQYF. As DNA, the CDR3 is TGTGCCAGCAGTGGTACAGGGGTAATGTTAGGAGAGACCCAGTACTTC.

This chain uses TRBV5-1 with TRBJ1-2; D may be TRBD1 (5 bases). V was shortened by 1 base and J by 5 bases, with 18 bases between the two germline ends. In germline, CDR1 is SGHRS, CDR2 YFSETQ. This CDR3 spans 16 amino acids. The CDR3 spells CASSLKMGEGTYGYTF. CDR3 sequence (DNA): TGCGCCAGCAGCTTGAAGATGGGGGAGGGAACGTATGGCTACACCTTC.

The V and J genes are TRBV9 and TRBJ2-3; the D gene is possibly TRBD2 (5 bases). Trimming pared 5 bases from V and 2 bases from J, leaving 12 bases between. The CDR3 is 14 amino acids. CDR1 is SGDLS, CDR2 YYNGEE, per germline. In DNA form, the CDR3 reads TGTGCCAGCAGTGAGGGAGCTATCACAGATACGCAGTATTTT. This codes for CASSEGAITDTQYF.

The chain couples TRBV6-1 to TRBJ1-5; D is unclear. Germline lookup yields CDR1 MNHNS and CDR2 SASEGT. The CDR3 is made up of 12 amino acids. Between the trimmed V and J ends, which lost 1 base and 6 bases, there was a span of 4 bases. This chain's CDR3 is CASSEGVQPQHF. The CDR3 coding sequence is TGTGCCAGCAGTGAAGGAGTTCAGCCCCAGCATTTT.

Concerning this clone: In the same sample, other DNA sequences code for this CDR3. This sequence joins TRBV29-1 and TRBJ2-2, with D possibly TRBD2 on 6 matching bases. Germline CDR1 is SQVTM and CDR2 is ANQGSEA. V lost 7 bases, J lost 4 bases, and 10 bases lay in between. The CDR3 has 12 amino acids. Here the CDR3 DNA reads TGCAGCGCTGCCGGGGGCACCGGGGAGCTGTTTTTT. As protein: CSAAGGTGELFF.

The chain recombines TRBV28 with TRBJ2-7, with D possibly being TRBD2 (5 bases). V shed 1 base and J shed 0 bases, with 13 bases lying between them. The CDR3 extends over 16 amino acids. The germline V gene has CDR1 MDHEN and CDR2 SYDVKM. This CDR3 reads CASSLLAGRYSYEQYF. DNA for the CDR3: TGTGCCAGCAGTTTATTGGCGGGCCGCTACTCCTACGAGCAGTACTTC.

The CDR3 here is CASSWDGSSYEQYF. The CDR3 nucleotides are TGTGCCAGCAGCTGGGACGGATCCTCCTACGAGCAGTACTTC. The V call is TRBV7-3, the J call TRBJ2-7, with D possibly being TRBD1 or TRBD2 (5 bases each). The CDR3 is 14 amino acids. The V end lost 4 bases, the J end lost 0 bases, and 10 bases lay between the germline ends. Germline V gives CDR1 SGHTA, CDR2 FQGTGA.

This chain joins TRBV27 and TRBJ2-3; 7 positions match TRBD2. This CDR3 has 16 amino acids. V was pared by 3 bases and J by 0 bases, with 6 bases of the junction left unmatched. Germline assignment: CDR1 MNHEY and CDR2 SMNVEV (reference sequence). The DNA of the CDR3 is TGTGCCAGCAGTTTGATACCGGGAGGTAGCACAGATACGCAGTATTTT. This encodes CASSLIPGGSTDTQYF.

This clone was seen a single time. The chain recombines TRBV28 with TRBJ2-7; 7 bases line up with TRBD2. Germline V lookup: CDR1 MDHEN, CDR2 SYDVKM. CDR3 length: 17 residues. Unmatched junction bases numbered 12, after V lost 4 bases and J lost 0 bases. CDR3 sequence (DNA): TGTGCCAGCAGTTCCGTTCTTAAACTAGCGCGCTCCTACGAGCAGTACTTC. Protein product: CASSSVLKLARSYEQYF. Complete variable domain (other parts from reference TRBV28 and TRBJ2-7): DVKVTQSSRYLVKRTGEKVFLECVQDMDHENMFWYRQDPGLGLRLIYFSYDVKMKEKGDIPEGYSVSREKKERFSLILESASTNQTSMYLCASSSVLKLARSYEQYFGPGTRLTVT.

The chain recombines TRBV13 with TRBJ2-2; 7 bases are a match to TRBD1. With 5 bases clipped from V and 4 bases from J, the junction kept 10 bases outside the gene matches. CDR3 size: 16 residues. Germline lookup yields CDR1 PRHDT and CDR2 FYEKMQ (reference sequence). CDR3 amino acids: CASSNTGEGGTGELFF. The CDR3 DNA is TGTGCCAGCAGCAACACAGGGGAAGGGGGCACCGGGGAGCTGTTTTTT.

CDR3 sequence reads: CAISESSRATEAFF. The CDR3, as DNA: TGTGCCATCAGTGAGTCATCCCGGGCCACTGAAGCTTTCTTT. This sequence joins TRBV10-3 and TRBJ1-1; unclear D gene. Germline V CDR1 and CDR2: ENHRY, SYGVKD. Trimming removed 0 bases from V and 4 bases from J, with 9 bases in between. The CDR3 is 14 amino acids.

The chain uses TRBV4-2 and TRBJ2-7; 10 bases align to TRBD2. Germline V gene sequence: CDR1 LGHNA, CDR2 YNFKEQ. This CDR3 has 14 residues. The junction had 0 bases not matched to a gene; V was cut back by 2 bases and J by 2 bases. The CDR3 loop is CASSQSGGAYEQYF. The CDR3 DNA reads as TGTGCCAGCAGCCAAAGCGGGGGGGCCTACGAGCAGTACTTC.

V is TRBV6-5 and J is TRBJ2-2, with TRBD1 matching over 10 bases. J gave up 4 bases and V 6 bases, and 5 bases lay outside the gene matches. From germline, CDR1 is MNHEY and CDR2 SVGAGI. CDR3 length: 15 residues. The chain's CDR3 is CASSPRTGGTGELFF. For the CDR3, the DNA is TGTGCCAGCAGCCCCCGGACAGGGGGCACCGGGGAGCTGTTTTTT.

This rearrangement joins TRBV13 to TRBJ2-7, with a tentative D call TRBD1 (6 bases). Germline values: CDR1 PRHDT, CDR2 FYEKMQ (reference sequence). V gave up 3 bases and J gave up 1 base, with 13 bases separating them. This CDR3 has 15 amino acids. CDR3 in DNA: TGTGCCAGCAGCTTTACAGGGTTGGGTTCCTACGAGCAGTACTTC. As protein: CASSFTGLGSYEQYF.

The chain has TRBV13 and TRBJ2-1; D perhaps matches TRBD2 (6 bases). Germline CDR1 PRHDT, CDR2 FYEKMQ (reference sequence). V gave up 5 bases and J gave up 7 bases, with 21 bases separating them. This CDR3 is built from 16 residues. CDR3 bases: TGTGCCAGCAGCCTCTTAGCGGCCCCTAGGTGGAATGAGCAGTTCTTC. Protein sequence: CASSLLAAPRWNEQFF.

To note about this clone: Other DNA sequences of this sample code for an identical CDR3. The chain employs TRBV9 and TRBJ2-2; D gene unclear. Trimming stripped 7 bases from V and 1 base from J, with 2 bases between. Germline CDR1 and CDR2: SGDLS and YYNGEE. CDR3 length: 11 residues. CDR3 sequence (DNA): TGTGCCAGCCGGAACACCGGGGAGCTGTTTTTT. This gives the protein CASRNTGELFF.

The chain recombines TRBV5-4 with TRBJ1-2; 11 nucleotides line up with TRBD1. CDR1 is SGHNT, CDR2 YYREEE, per germline (reference sequence). Losses at the gene ends were 4 bases for V and 4 bases for J; bases not matched to a gene: 3. There are 14 residues in the CDR3. The CDR3 nucleotides read TGTGCCAGCAGCCCCGGGACAGGGGGCTATGGCTACACCTTC. Encoded protein: CASSPGTGGYGYTF. Full variable domain (remainder filled in from reference TRBV5-4 and TRBJ1-2): ETGVTQSPTHLIKTRGQQVTLRCSSQSGHNTVSWYQQALGQGPQFIFQYYREEENGRGNFPPRFSGLQFPNYSSELNVNALELDDSALYLCASSPGTGGYGYTFGSGTRLTVV.

V usage is TRBV25-1 and J usage is TRBJ2-1; D is undetermined. Trimming stripped 7 bases from V and 7 bases from J, with 8 bases between. The CDR3 spans 11 residues. In germline, CDR1 is MGHDK, CDR2 SYGVNS. CDR3 in DNA: TGTGCCAGCATAGTCCAGAATGAGCAGTTCTTC. It encodes CASIVQNEQFF.

The chain joins TRBV5-1 to TRBJ1-2, with D possibly matching TRBD1 (5 bases). The V end was cut by 3 bases, the J end by 8 bases, with 17 bases between. The CDR3 covers 14 residues. In germline, CDR1 is SGHRS, CDR2 YFSETQ. The CDR3 here is CASSYGTPMSGYTF. DNA of the CDR3: TGCGCCAGCAGCTACGGGACTCCCATGAGCGGCTACACCTTC.

This clone has only one observation. The genes are TRBV9 and TRBJ2-3; possibly TRBD2 for D (5 bases). Trimming shortened V by 1 base and J by 1 base, and 13 bases separated the two germline ends. CDR1 and CDR2 (germline): SGDLS, YYNGEE. The CDR3 extends over 16 amino acids. CDR3 in amino acids: CASSVQAAWGTDTQYF. The CDR3 region has the DNA TGTGCCAGCAGCGTACAAGCGGCCTGGGGCACAGATACGCAGTATTTT.

The gene calls are TRBV6-6 and TRBJ2-7, with D perhaps assigned TRBD1 or TRBD2 (5 bases each). This CDR3 is built from 11 residues. Deletions cut 8 bases from V and 4 bases from J, with 9 bases between. CDR1 and CDR2 from the germline V gene are MNHNY and SVGAGI (reference sequence). The CDR3 is CASQGPYEQYF. The CDR3 coding sequence is TGTGCCAGCCAGGGACCATACGAGCAGTACTTC.

The gene calls are TRBV27 and TRBJ2-2; D gene uncertain. The CDR3 is made up of 17 amino acids. The germline V gene has CDR1 MNHEY and CDR2 SMNVEV (reference sequence). Trimming removed 5 bases at V and 6 bases at J, with 22 bases between. CDR3 amino acids: CASSLSLGSTVAGELFF. The CDR3 DNA follows: TGTGCCAGCAGTCTTTCTTTAGGGTCGACGGTCGCCGGGGAGCTGTTTTTT.

The J gene is TRBJ2-7, the V gene TRBV5-1; TRBD1 aligns across 9 bases. This CDR3 is built from 14 residues. The V gene end was trimmed by 3 bases and the J gene end by 3 bases; junction bases not matched to a gene: 4. The germline CDR1 and CDR2 sequences are SGHRS and YFSETQ. The DNA for the CDR3 is TGCGCCAGCAGCTATGGACAGGGGCGCTACGAGCAGTACTTC. Protein sequence: CASSYGQGRYEQYF. The full variable domain, completed using reference TRBV5-1 and TRBJ2-7, is KAGVTQTPRYLIKTRGQQVTLSCSPISGHRSVSWYQQTPGQGLQFLFEYFSETQRNKGNFPGRFSGRQFSNSRSEMNVSTLELGDSALYLCASSYGQGRYEQYFGPGTRLTVT.

The chain uses TRBV2 and TRBJ2-1; D is possibly TRBD2 (5 bases). CDR1 is SNHLY and CDR2 is FYNNEI in the germline V gene. The V and J ends lost 4 bases and 12 bases respectively, with 13 bases between them. The CDR3 totals 12 residues. CDR3 amino acids: CASSVRGDGQFF. CDR3 DNA: TGTGCCAGCAGTGTACGGGGAGATGGGCAGTTCTTC.

The chain joins TRBV5-1 to TRBJ2-5, with D tentatively TRBD2 (6 bases). V lost 0 bases and J lost 1, with 10 bases in between. Germline lookup yields CDR1 SGHRS and CDR2 YFSETQ. CDR3 size: 15 residues. The CDR3 is CASSLVRDFQETQYF. In DNA, the CDR3 is TGCGCCAGCAGCTTGGTGCGGGACTTCCAAGAGACCCAGTACTTC. The full variable domain, completed using reference TRBV5-1 and TRBJ2-5, is KAGVTQTPRYLIKTRGQQVTLSCSPISGHRSVSWYQQTPGQGLQFLFEYFSETQRNKGNFPGRFSGRQFSNSRSEMNVSTLELGDSALYLCASSLVRDFQETQYFGPGTRLLVL.

The rearrangement uses TRBV6-5 and TRBJ2-3; 9 nucleotides line up with TRBD2. CDR1 and CDR2 from the germline V gene are MNHEY and SVGAGI. The CDR3 is made up of 15 amino acids. The V gene end was trimmed by 7 bases and the J gene end by 0 bases; junction bases not matched to a gene: 5. CDR3 residues: CASIGTSRSTDTQYF. The CDR3 nucleotides read TGTGCCAGCATCGGGACTAGCAGAAGCACAGATACGCAGTATTTT.